These T cell receptor beta chains were read from a single sample in a study of regulatory T cells in long-lasting Graves disease. TCRdb called the multiplex PCR reads again in MiXCR, with one record for every CDR3 protein. The table has 700,000 or so distinct CDR3 sequences, around 30% seen once. The sequenced sample was peripheral blood mononuclear cells (PBMCs), obtained when the disease was refractory, from a patient treated with antithyroid drugs. All receptors derive from a female donor with Graves disease. Both conserved end residues are part of each CDR3. The order of the fields is D gene, V gene, clone size, J gene, CDR3 protein, CDR3 DNA. D genes are given only for firm matches. The size of a clone is reported for some rows only, either as once, few or many, or as a class for expanded clones.

>-|TRBV6-9|-|TRBJ1-2
CASSWGHKHNYGYTF
TGTGCCAGCAGTTGGGGGCACAAGCATAACTATGGCTACACCTTC
>-|TRBV20-1|-|TRBJ1-1
CSARVEGGWLAFF
TGCAGTGCTAGAGTGGAAGGGGGTTGGTTAGCTTTCTTT
>-|TRBV6-1|-|TRBJ1-1
CASSVGQASTEAFF
TGTGCCAGCAGTGTCGGCCAGGCGAGCACTGAAGCTTTCTTT
>-|TRBV20-1|-|TRBJ1-1
CSAATGPEAFF
TGCAGTGCCGCGACGGGCCCTGAAGCTTTCTTT
>-|TRBV10-3|few|TRBJ2-7
CAISEGYSYEQYF
TGTGCCATCAGTGAGGGCTACAGCTACGAGCAGTACTTC
>-|TRBV27|-|TRBJ2-2
CATSSRKNTGGLFF
TGTGCCACCAGTAGCAGGAAAAACACCGGGGGGCTGTTTTTT
>TRBD2|TRBV11-2|-|TRBJ2-2
CASSGGGWDERDRNTGELFF
TGTGCCAGCAGCGGGGGGGGATGGGACGAGCGGGACCGGAACACCGGGGAGCTGTTTTTT
>-|TRBV29-1|-|TRBJ2-5
CSVERGRESQYF
TGCAGCGTTGAACGGGGAAGGGAATCCCAGTACTTC
>-|TRBV3-1|few|TRBJ1-2
CASSQRQGTYGYTF
TGTGCCAGCAGCCAACGGCAGGGGACCTATGGCTACACCTTC
>-|TRBV24-1|few|TRBJ1-6
CATSEPRQDFTKNSPLHF
TGTGCCACCAGTGAGCCGAGACAGGACTTCACTAAAAATTCACCCCTCCACTTT
>-|TRBV3-1|-|TRBJ2-2
CASSRVANTGELFF
TGTGCCAGCAGCCGGGTAGCGAACACCGGGGAGCTGTTTTTT
>TRBD1|TRBV3-1|-|TRBJ1-2
CASLETGTANYGYTF
TGTGCCAGCCTAGAAACCGGGACAGCAAACTATGGCTACACCTTC
>-|TRBV11-1|few|TRBJ1-1
CASSLTSNLNTEAFF
TGTGCCAGCAGCTTAACTTCCAATCTGAACACTGAAGCTTTCTTT
>-|TRBV12-3/TRBV12-4|few|TRBJ2-7
CASSLARRFSF
TGTGCCAGCAGTTTAGCTAGACGTTTCAGCTTC
>TRBD1|TRBV6-2/TRBV6-3|few|TRBJ1-2
CASSSLPTGGYGYTF
TGTGCCAGCAGTTCCCTCCCGACAGGGGGCTATGGCTACACCTTC